Presented here are 20 T cell receptor beta chains from one specimen sequenced in a study of cytomegalovirus exposure and HLA in healthy donors (dated 2017 in TCRdb). The protocol used for the library was the immunoSEQ multiplex PCR assay. For the multiplex PCR, a mixture combining 60 forward primers for TCR Vbeta segments and 13 reverse primers for TCR Jbeta segments was used. TCRdb re-hosts the immuneACCESS table, in-frame sequences only. Its copies lack some clones; in the studies checked, an unresolved V gene accounts for under half of them, and the cause for the rest is not known. The sample table shows about 150,000 clones, and around 80% are seen once. Clones ranked in the top ten supply roughly 6.3% of the sample. Sequencing used PBMCs. These receptors all come from a male donor in good health and CMV-seropositive.

The chain joins TRBV7-2 to TRBJ2-1; 8 positions agree with TRBD2. Germline V CDR1 and CDR2: SGHTA, FQGNSA. The CDR3 is 16 residues long. J was trimmed by 0 bases and V by 5 bases; bases with no gene match: 6. CDR3 residues: CASSTSSGPSYNEQFF. CDR3 nucleotides: TGTGCCAGCAGCACTTCTAGCGGGCCCTCCTACAATGAGCAGTTCTTC.

This sequence joins TRBV19 and TRBJ2-4; 10 bases align to TRBD2. CDR1 is LNHDA, CDR2 SQIVND, per germline (reference sequence). CDR3 length: 17 amino acids. V shed 6 bases and J 2 bases; nucleotides not matched to a gene: 10. The CDR3 region is CASSLAGVMETKNIQYF. For the CDR3, the DNA is TGTGCCAGTAGCCTAGCGGGAGTGATGGAAACCAAAAACATTCAGTACTTC.

V gene TRBV21-1 combines with J gene TRBJ1-1; the table names TRBD1, a call not compared with the DNA. TRBV21-1 is a known pseudogene. The CDR3 length is 15 residues. The CDR3 spells CASMIQNGQMTEAFF. The CDR3 DNA is TGTGCCAGCATGATTCAGAATGGACAGATGACTGAAGCTTTCTTT.

This clone showed up just once. The J gene is TRBJ2-1, the V gene TRBV5-4; D ambiguous. With 0 bases removed from V and 4 bases from J, the gap between germline ends came to 17 bases. Germline V CDR1 and CDR2: SGHNT, YYREEE (reference sequence). This CDR3 is built from 17 residues. CDR3 residues: CASSLEGWQTFYNEQFF. The CDR3 nucleotides are TGTGCCAGCAGCTTGGAAGGATGGCAGACTTTTTACAATGAGCAGTTCTTC.

V is TRBV25-1 and J is TRBJ2-3; unclear D gene. The ends were cut back, 1 base at V and 2 bases at J, with 10 bases in the middle. The length of the CDR3 is 15 residues. Germline CDR1 is MGHDK and CDR2 is SYGVNS. DNA for the CDR3: TGTGCCAGCAGTGAATCGAGCAAATCCACAGATACGCAGTATTTT. Its protein product is CASSESSKSTDTQYF.

The V gene is TRBV30, the J gene TRBJ1-1; D unresolved. Germline CDR1 GTSNPN, CDR2 SVGIG (reference sequence). V lost 3 bases, J lost 5 bases, and 10 bases lay in between. The CDR3 is made up of 12 amino acids. As DNA, the CDR3 is TGTGCCTGGAGCGAGGAGGGAACTGAAGCTTTCTTT. Its translation is CAWSEEGTEAFF.

This clone was recorded a few times. The chain combines TRBV5-6 with TRBJ1-5; D remains ambiguous. The ends were cut back, 0 bases at V and 1 base at J, with 8 bases in the middle. This CDR3 is 15 amino acids long. Germline-derived CDR1 and CDR2 are SGHDT and YYEEEE. CDR3 coding DNA: TGTGCCAGCAGCTTGGGCGACTCCAGCAATCAGCCCCAGCATTTT. This translates into CASSLGDSSNQPQHF.

This chain joins TRBV2 and TRBJ2-1; TRBD2 is a possible D gene (6 bases). Trimming removed 7 bases from V and 0 bases from J, with 19 bases in between. Germline V gives CDR1 SNHLY, CDR2 FYNNEI. The CDR3 extends over 17 amino acids. The CDR3 loop is CASIASGLRSSYNEQFF. CDR3 bases: TGTGCCAGCATTGCTTCGGGACTCAGGAGCTCCTACAATGAGCAGTTCTTC.

This clone was observed at least ten times. The chain recombines TRBV18 with TRBJ1-2, with 9 bases that match TRBD1. This CDR3 has 17 amino acids. The germline V gene has CDR1 KGHSH and CDR2 LQKENI. V dropped 5 bases and J dropped 5; count of bases not matched to a gene: 15. CDR3 sequence reads: CASSDLNRDRDLYGYTF. The CDR3 nucleotides read TGTGCCAGCTCAGACTTAAATCGGGACAGGGACCTTTATGGCTACACCTTC.

In DNA form, the CDR3 reads TGTGCCAGCAGTGTCGGCAGGGGCCATTCCTACGAGCAGTACTTC. It encodes CASSVGRGHSYEQYF. This chain connects TRBV6-1 to TRBJ2-7; D is perhaps TRBD1 (6 bases). CDR3 length: 15 residues. Per germline, CDR1 MNHNS and CDR2 SASEGT. Between the trimmed V and J ends, which lost 4 bases and 1 base, there was a span of 14 bases.

The rearrangement joins TRBV7-2 to TRBJ2-1; no reliable D call. V was clipped by 5 bases and J by 3 bases, with 8 bases between them. Germline V gene data show CDR1 as SGHTA and CDR2 as FQGNSA. CDR3 size: 13 residues. CDR3 coding DNA: TGTGCCAGCAGCCCGCCTAGCTACAATGAGCAGTTCTTC. Its protein product is CASSPPSYNEQFF.

The table lists this clone with a count of one. The V gene is TRBV6-6, the J gene TRBJ1-5, with D maybe TRBD1 (5 bases). CDR1 is MNHNY, CDR2 SVGAGI, per germline (reference sequence). This CDR3 is built from 15 residues. The V and J ends lost 5 bases and 3 bases respectively, with 14 bases between them. The CDR3 bases are TGTGCCAGCAGTACAGCGGGGGGTCCCAATCAGCCCCAGCATTTT. This translates into CASSTAGGPNQPQHF.

Here the CDR3 reads CSVEEVQGWGAQYF. The DNA of the CDR3 is TGCAGCGTTGAAGAGGTACAGGGGTGGGGAGCCCAGTACTTC. This chain uses TRBV29-1 with TRBJ2-5; 7 bases fit TRBD1. From germline, CDR1 is SQVTM and CDR2 ANQGSEA. Losses at the gene ends were 0 bases for V and 9 bases for J; bases not matched to a gene: 10. This CDR3 region has 14 residues. Using reference TRBV29-1 and TRBJ2-5 for the parts outside the CDR3, the full variable domain is SAVISQKPSRDICQRGTSLTIQCQVDSQVTMMFWYRQQPGQSLTLIATANQGSEATYESGFVIDKFPISRPNLTFSTLTVSNMSPEDSSIYLCSVEEVQGWGAQYFGPGTRLLVL.

The chain carries TRBV5-4 and TRBJ2-1, with D possibly being TRBD2 (6 bases). CDR3 length: 15 amino acids. Per germline, CDR1 SGHNT and CDR2 YYREEE (reference sequence). Trimming cost V 2 bases and J 6 bases, with 15 bases left between them. CDR3 sequence reads: CASSFSGAISNEQFF. The CDR3 DNA sequence: TGTGCCAGCAGCTTTTCGGGAGCGATTAGCAATGAGCAGTTCTTC.

Comments on this clone: An end of the junction does not agree with germline; a read error may underlie this. V is TRBV7-9 and J is TRBJ1-1; TRBD1 matches 8 bases. This CDR3 has 17 amino acids. Germline assignment: CDR1 SEHNR and CDR2 FQNEAQ (reference sequence). In DNA, the CDR3 is TGTTCCAGCAGCACGGACAGGGCCGCTCCGATGAACACTGAAGCTTTCTTT. This encodes CSSSTDRAAPMNTEAFF.

The CDR3 region is CASALRTGGNTIYF. The CDR3 bases are TGCGCCAGCGCCCTCCGGACAGGGGGAAACACCATATATTTT. V is TRBV5-1 and J is TRBJ1-3; TRBD1 matches at 8 bases. V was pared by 7 bases and J by 4 bases, with 7 bases of the junction left unmatched. Germline CDR1 SGHRS, CDR2 YFSETQ. The CDR3 runs to 14 residues.

J is TRBJ2-5 and V is TRBV13; TRBD1 is a possible D gene (6 bases). V was trimmed by 5 bases and J by 1 base, leaving 14 bases between them. In germline, CDR1 is PRHDT, CDR2 FYEKMQ (reference sequence). CDR3 size: 15 residues. CDR3 sequence reads: CASSLRTAPQETQYF. In nucleotides, the CDR3 is TGTGCCAGCAGCCTGAGGACAGCCCCCCAAGAGACCCAGTACTTC.

The chain joins TRBV18 to TRBJ2-7; D is possibly TRBD1 (6 bases). The germline gives CDR1 KGHSH, CDR2 LQKENI. V dropped 3 bases and J dropped 2 bases, with 11 bases sitting between them. This CDR3 comprises 14 residues. CDR3: CASSPQGLPYEQYF. CDR3 in DNA: TGTGCCAGCTCACCTCAGGGGCTCCCCTACGAGCAGTACTTC.

V gene TRBV6-5 combines with J gene TRBJ2-1, with D perhaps TRBD2 (6 bases). This CDR3 has 13 residues. Looked up from germline, CDR1 is MNHEY and CDR2 is SVGAGI. V was pared by 6 bases and J by 6 bases, with 12 bases between. The CDR3 DNA follows: TGTGCCAGCAGACTCCCCGGGGGCAATGAGCAGTTCTTC. The encoded protein is CASRLPGGNEQFF.

This clone came up once. The chain has TRBV19 and TRBJ1-1, with 10 positions matching TRBD1. J gave up 11 bases and V 7 bases, and 10 bases lay outside the gene matches. The CDR3 runs 13 residues. Germline V gene data show CDR1 as LNHDA and CDR2 as SQIVND (reference sequence). The CDR3 region is CASTPTGGSGAFF. The CDR3 DNA reads TGTGCCAGTACCCCGACAGGGGGCAGTGGGGCTTTCTTT.